The 14 T cell receptor beta chains below come from one sample, sequenced in a study of cytomegalovirus exposure and HLA in healthy donors. PCR employed 60 Vbeta and 13 Jbeta primers. Generated by immunoSEQ multiplex PCR, the TCRdb table keeps only in-frame clones and is missing some. The sample carries around 180,000 clones, roughly 70% recorded once. The source material was PBMCs. The receptors come from a girl aged 5 to 17 in good health and CMV-seronegative.

The V gene is TRBV2, the J gene TRBJ2-7; tentatively, D is TRBD1 (5 bases). Germline lookup yields CDR1 SNHLY and CDR2 FYNNEI. V lost 3 bases and J lost 0, with 12 bases in between. This CDR3 spans 15 amino acids. The CDR3 loop reads CASSDFRGASYEQYF. The DNA for the CDR3 is TGTGCCAGCAGTGATTTTAGGGGCGCCTCCTACGAGCAGTACTTC.

This clone showed up just a few times. The chain carries TRBV6-5 and TRBJ2-7; D is perhaps TRBD1 (5 bases). This CDR3 spans 16 amino acids. Germline values: CDR1 MNHEY, CDR2 SVGAGI. The V gene lost 0 bases and the J gene lost 3 bases, with 15 bases spanning the gap. The CDR3 protein is CASSYSRSRADYEQYF. DNA of the CDR3: TGTGCCAGCAGTTACTCGAGAAGCAGGGCGGACTACGAGCAGTACTTC.

The CDR3 reads CASIIRSATNEKLFF. For the CDR3, the DNA is TGTGCCAGCATAATCCGGAGCGCAACTAATGAAAAACTGTTTTTT. The chain couples TRBV2 to TRBJ1-4; D call uncertain. V dropped 7 bases and J dropped 0 bases, with 12 bases sitting between them. The length of the CDR3 is 15 residues. The germline V gene has CDR1 SNHLY and CDR2 FYNNEI.

The V and J genes are TRBV12-5 and TRBJ1-1; D is unresolved. V gave up 0 bases and J gave up 4 bases, with 3 bases separating them. Germline-derived CDR1 and CDR2 are LGHNT and FRNRAP. The CDR3 consists of 12 residues. CDR3 in DNA: TGTGCTAGTGGTTTGGTGCGCACTGAAGCTTTCTTT. Its protein is CASGLVRTEAFF.

The CDR3 loop reads CASESGGSEGTQYF. Here the CDR3 DNA reads TGTGCCAGCGAATCCGGGGGGAGCGAAGGTACGCAGTATTTT. The chain recombines TRBV9 with TRBJ2-3; 7 nucleotides align to TRBD2. The germline gives CDR1 SGDLS, CDR2 YYNGEE. There are 14 residues in the CDR3. V lost 7 bases, J lost 8 bases, and 13 bases stayed unmatched.

V is TRBV19 and J is TRBJ2-7, with 7 positions matching TRBD1. V dropped 6 bases and J dropped 0; count of bases not matched to a gene: 5. The CDR3 runs to 14 residues. Germline V CDR1 and CDR2: LNHDA, SQIVND (reference sequence). The CDR3 nucleotides read TGTGCCAGTAGGCTGGACAGGAGCTCCTACGAGCAGTACTTC. It yields the protein CASRLDRSSYEQYF.

This clone was seen more than once but under ten times. V is TRBV7-8 and J is TRBJ1-1, with D possibly being TRBD1 (5 bases). Germline V lookup: CDR1 SGHVS, CDR2 FQNEAQ. The CDR3 is 13 residues long. V dropped 2 bases and J dropped 4 bases, with 8 bases sitting between them. CDR3 amino acids: CASSLFGATEAFF. Here the CDR3 DNA reads TGTGCCAGCAGCTTATTTGGGGCCACTGAAGCTTTCTTT. Drawing the rest from reference TRBV7-8 and TRBJ1-1, the complete variable domain is GAGVSQSPRYKVAKRGQDVALRCDPISGHVSLFWYQQALGQGPEFLTYFQNEAQLDKSGLPSDRFFAERPEGSVSTLKIQRTQQEDSAVYLCASSLFGATEAFFGQGTRLTVV.

The rearrangement links TRBV5-4 to TRBJ1-4; D is unclear. Germline CDR1 and CDR2: SGHNT and YYREEE (reference sequence). CDR3 length: 14 residues. V lost 1 base and J lost 8, with 12 bases in between. CDR3 coding DNA: TGTGCCAGCAGCTTGCAAGGGAGCGGCGAAAAACTGTTTTTT. Its protein is CASSLQGSGEKLFF. Full variable domain (missing parts from reference TRBV5-4 and TRBJ1-4): ETGVTQSPTHLIKTRGQQVTLRCSSQSGHNTVSWYQQALGQGPQFIFQYYREEENGRGNFPPRFSGLQFPNYSSELNVNALELDDSALYLCASSLQGSGEKLFFGSGTQLSVL.

The chain combines TRBV5-1 with TRBJ1-1, with 7 bases fitting TRBD1. From germline, CDR1 is SGHRS and CDR2 YFSETQ. The CDR3 length is 14 residues. The junction had 6 bases not matched to a gene; V was cut back by 2 bases and J by 5 bases. The CDR3 nucleotides are TGCGCCAGCAGCTTACGAGGGGGCTTGACTGAAGCTTTCTTT. This gives the protein CASSLRGGLTEAFF.

This rearrangement joins TRBV25-1 to TRBJ1-2, with D possibly TRBD1 on 5 matching bases. Deletions cut 2 bases from V and 4 bases from J, with 11 bases between. In germline, CDR1 is MGHDK, CDR2 SYGVNS. The length of the CDR3 is 14 residues. The DNA of the CDR3 is TGTGCCAGCAGTGAACAGGGACTCTTCTATGGCTACACCTTC. This sequence encodes CASSEQGLFYGYTF.

In nucleotides, the CDR3 is TGCAGCGTTGATGTGACAGGTTGGGATGAGCAGTTCTTC. As protein: CSVDVTGWDEQFF. The chain couples TRBV29-1 to TRBJ2-1, with D perhaps TRBD1 (6 bases). Germline CDR1 and CDR2: SQVTM and ANQGSEA. The V end was cut by 3 bases, the J end by 8 bases, with 14 bases between. CDR3 length equals 13 residues.

This chain connects TRBV5-1 to TRBJ2-5; D ambiguous. With 3 bases removed from V and 0 bases from J, the gap between germline ends came to 3 bases. Germline CDR1 and CDR2: SGHRS and YFSETQ. This CDR3 is 12 amino acids long. CDR3 residues: CASSSYQETQYF. The DNA for the CDR3 is TGCGCCAGCAGCTCGTACCAAGAGACCCAGTACTTC.

This clone has a handful of counts. The chain recombines TRBV7-8 with TRBJ1-1; 11 bases are shared with TRBD1. The germline V gene encodes CDR1 SGHVS and CDR2 FQNEAQ. This CDR3 is built from 13 residues. V lost 5 bases to trimming and J lost 8 bases; unmatched junction nucleotides: 4. The CDR3: CASSVGTGGEAFF. In DNA form, the CDR3 reads TGTGCCAGCAGCGTCGGGACAGGGGGGGAAGCTTTCTTT.

As to this clone: Mismatch with germline at one junction end may stem from a read error. This chain uses TRBV4-1 with TRBJ2-1; 10 bases line up with TRBD2. Germline V CDR1 and CDR2: MGHRA, YSYEKL. The CDR3 runs 15 residues. CDR3 in DNA: TGCGCCAGCAGCCAAGTGGGACTAGCGATTGCGGGCAAGGTCTTC. The encoded protein is CASSQVGLAIAGKVF.